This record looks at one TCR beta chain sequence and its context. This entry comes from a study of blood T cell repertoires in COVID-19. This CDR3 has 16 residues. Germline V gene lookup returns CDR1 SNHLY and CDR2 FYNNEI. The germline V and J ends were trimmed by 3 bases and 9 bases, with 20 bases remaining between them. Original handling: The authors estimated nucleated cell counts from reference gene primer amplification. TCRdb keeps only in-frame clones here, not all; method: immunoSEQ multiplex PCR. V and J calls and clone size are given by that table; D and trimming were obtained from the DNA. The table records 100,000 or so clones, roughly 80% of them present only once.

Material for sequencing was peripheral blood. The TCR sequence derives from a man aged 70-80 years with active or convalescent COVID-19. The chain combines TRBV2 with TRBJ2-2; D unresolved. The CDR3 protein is CASSERQPSIPRELFF. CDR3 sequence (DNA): TGTGCCAGCAGTGAGAGGCAGCCCTCCATCCCACGGGAGCTGTTTTTT.